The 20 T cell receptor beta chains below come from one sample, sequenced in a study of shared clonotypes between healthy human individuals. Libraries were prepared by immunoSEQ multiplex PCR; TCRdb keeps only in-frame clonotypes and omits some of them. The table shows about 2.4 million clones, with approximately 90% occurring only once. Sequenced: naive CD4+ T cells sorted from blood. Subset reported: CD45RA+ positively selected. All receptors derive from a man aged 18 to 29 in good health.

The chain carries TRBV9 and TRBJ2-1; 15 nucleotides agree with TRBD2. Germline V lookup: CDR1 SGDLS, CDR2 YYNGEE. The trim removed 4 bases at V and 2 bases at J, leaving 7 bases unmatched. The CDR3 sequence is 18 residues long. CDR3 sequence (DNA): TGTGCCAGCAGCCTTGGACTAGCGGGAGGGGACGCCTACAATGAGCAGTTCTTC. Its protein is CASSLGLAGGDAYNEQFF.

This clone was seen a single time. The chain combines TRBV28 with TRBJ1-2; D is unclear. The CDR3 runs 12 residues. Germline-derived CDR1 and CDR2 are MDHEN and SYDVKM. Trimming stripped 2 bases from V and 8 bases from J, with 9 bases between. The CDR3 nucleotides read TGTGCCAGCAGTTTAGGCCTCGGGGGCTACACCTTC. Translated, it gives CASSLGLGGYTF.

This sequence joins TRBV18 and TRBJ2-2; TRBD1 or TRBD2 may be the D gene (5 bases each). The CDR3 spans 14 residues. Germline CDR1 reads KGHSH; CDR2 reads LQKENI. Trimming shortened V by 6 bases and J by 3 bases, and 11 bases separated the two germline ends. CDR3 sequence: CASSLGTDTGELFF. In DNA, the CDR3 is TGTGCCAGCTCCCTCGGGACGGACACCGGGGAGCTGTTTTTT.

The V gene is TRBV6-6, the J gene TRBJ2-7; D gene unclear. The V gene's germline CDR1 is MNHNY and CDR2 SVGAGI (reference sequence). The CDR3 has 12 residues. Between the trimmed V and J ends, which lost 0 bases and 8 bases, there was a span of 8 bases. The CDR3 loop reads CASSYSSFQQYF. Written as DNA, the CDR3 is TGTGCCAGCAGTTACTCTAGTTTTCAGCAGTACTTC.

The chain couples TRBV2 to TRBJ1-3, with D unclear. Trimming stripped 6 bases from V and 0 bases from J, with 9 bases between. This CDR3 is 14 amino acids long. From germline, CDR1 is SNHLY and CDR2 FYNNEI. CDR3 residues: CASRRIFSGNTIYF. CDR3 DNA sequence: TGTGCCAGCAGACGGATTTTCTCTGGAAACACCATATATTTT.

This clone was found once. CDR3 DNA: TGTGCCACCCACATCAAGCCCAGCCTCTCTGGAAACACCATATATTTT. Translation gives CATHIKPSLSGNTIYF. The chain has TRBV2 and TRBJ1-3, with D uncertain. Trimming left V 10 bases short and J 0 bases short, with 19 bases between. This CDR3 comprises 16 residues. CDR1 SNHLY and CDR2 FYNNEI come from the germline V gene.

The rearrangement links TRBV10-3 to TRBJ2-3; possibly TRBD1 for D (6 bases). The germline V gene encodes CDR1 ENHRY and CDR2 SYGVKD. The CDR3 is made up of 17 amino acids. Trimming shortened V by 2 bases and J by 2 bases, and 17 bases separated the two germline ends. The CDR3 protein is CAISENGPGAVTDTQYF. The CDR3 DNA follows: TGTGCCATCAGTGAGAATGGACCAGGGGCGGTCACAGATACGCAGTATTTT.

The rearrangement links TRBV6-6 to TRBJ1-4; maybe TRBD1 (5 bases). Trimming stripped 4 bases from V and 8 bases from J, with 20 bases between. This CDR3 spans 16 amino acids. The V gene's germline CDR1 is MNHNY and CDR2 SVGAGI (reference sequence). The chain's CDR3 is CASSSYLGVGGEKLFF. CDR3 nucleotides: TGTGCCAGCAGTTCCTACCTGGGGGTGGGGGGAGAAAAACTGTTTTTT.

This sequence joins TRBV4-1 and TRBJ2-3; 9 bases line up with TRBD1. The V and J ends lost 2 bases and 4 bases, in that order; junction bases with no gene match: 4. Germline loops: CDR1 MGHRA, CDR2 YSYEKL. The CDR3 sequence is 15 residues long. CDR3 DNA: TGCGCCAGCAGCCAAACAGGGGGCTGGGCAGATACGCAGTATTTT. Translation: CASSQTGGWADTQYF.

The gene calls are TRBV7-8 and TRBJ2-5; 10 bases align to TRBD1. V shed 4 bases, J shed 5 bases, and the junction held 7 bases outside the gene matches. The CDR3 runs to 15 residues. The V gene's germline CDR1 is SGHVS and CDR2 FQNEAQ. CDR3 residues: CASSSRDRGHETQYF. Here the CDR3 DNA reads TGTGCCAGCAGCTCCCGGGACAGGGGTCACGAGACCCAGTACTTC.

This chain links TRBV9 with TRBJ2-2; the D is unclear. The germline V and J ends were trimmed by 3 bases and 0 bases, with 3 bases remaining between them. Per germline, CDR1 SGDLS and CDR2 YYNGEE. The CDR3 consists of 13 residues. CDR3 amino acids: CASSGPNTGELFF. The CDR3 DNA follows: TGTGCCAGCAGCGGGCCGAACACCGGGGAGCTGTTTTTT.

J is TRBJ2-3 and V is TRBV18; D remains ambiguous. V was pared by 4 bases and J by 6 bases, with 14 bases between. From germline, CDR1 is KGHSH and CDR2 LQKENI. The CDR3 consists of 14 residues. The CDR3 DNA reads TGTGCCAGCTCACGTGGAACCCCTTCCGATACGCAGTATTTT. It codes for CASSRGTPSDTQYF.

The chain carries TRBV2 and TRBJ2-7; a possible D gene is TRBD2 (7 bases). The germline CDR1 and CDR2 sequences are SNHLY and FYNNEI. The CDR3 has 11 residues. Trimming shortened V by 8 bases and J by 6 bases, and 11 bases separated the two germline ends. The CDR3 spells CASLGGGEQYF. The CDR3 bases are TGTGCCAGCCTAGGGGGGGGCGAGCAGTACTTC.

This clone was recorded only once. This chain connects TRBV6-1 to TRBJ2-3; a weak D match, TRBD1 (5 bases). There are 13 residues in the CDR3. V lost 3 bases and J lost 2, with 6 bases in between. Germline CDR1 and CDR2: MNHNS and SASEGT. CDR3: CASSDGATDTQYF. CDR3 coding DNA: TGTGCCAGCAGTGATGGGGCCACAGATACGCAGTATTTT.

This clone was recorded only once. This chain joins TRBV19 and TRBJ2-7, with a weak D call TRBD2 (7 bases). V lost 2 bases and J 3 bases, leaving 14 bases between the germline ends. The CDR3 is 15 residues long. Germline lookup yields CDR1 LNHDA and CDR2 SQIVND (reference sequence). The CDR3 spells CASSILNGGLYEQYF. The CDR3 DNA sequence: TGTGCCAGTAGTATACTGAACGGGGGGCTCTACGAGCAGTACTTC.

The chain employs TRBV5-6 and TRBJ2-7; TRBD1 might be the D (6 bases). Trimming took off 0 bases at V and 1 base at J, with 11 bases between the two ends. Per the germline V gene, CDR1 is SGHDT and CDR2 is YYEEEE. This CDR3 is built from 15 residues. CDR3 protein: CASSLGQGWSYEQYF. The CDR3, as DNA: TGTGCCAGCAGCTTGGGGCAGGGGTGGTCCTACGAGCAGTACTTC.

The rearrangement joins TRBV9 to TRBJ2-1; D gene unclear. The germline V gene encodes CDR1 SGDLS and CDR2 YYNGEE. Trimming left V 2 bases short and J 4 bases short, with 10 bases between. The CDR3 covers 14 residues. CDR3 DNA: TGTGCCAGCAGCGTTAGGGCCGGTTACAATGAGCAGTTCTTC. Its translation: CASSVRAGYNEQFF.

The CDR3 nucleotides read TGTGCCAGTAGTATAGATCGCGTGGGGCAGAGTGAGCAGTTCTTC. This encodes CASSIDRVGQSEQFF. The chain has TRBV19 and TRBJ2-1; the D gene is possibly TRBD1 (5 bases). V dropped 0 bases and J dropped 9 bases, with 15 bases sitting between them. This CDR3 has 15 residues. From germline, CDR1 is LNHDA and CDR2 SQIVND (reference sequence).

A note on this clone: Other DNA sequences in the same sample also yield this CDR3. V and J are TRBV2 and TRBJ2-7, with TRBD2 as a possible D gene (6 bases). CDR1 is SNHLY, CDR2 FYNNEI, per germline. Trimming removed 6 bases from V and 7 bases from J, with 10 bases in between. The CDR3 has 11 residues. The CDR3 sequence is CASSPGGEQYF. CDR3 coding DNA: TGTGCCAGCAGCCCTGGAGGGGAGCAGTACTTC.

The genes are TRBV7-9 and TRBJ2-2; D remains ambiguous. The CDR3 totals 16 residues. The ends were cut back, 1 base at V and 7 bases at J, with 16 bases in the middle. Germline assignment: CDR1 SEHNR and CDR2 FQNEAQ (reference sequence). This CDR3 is CASSLGLALGLGELFF. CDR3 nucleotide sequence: TGTGCCAGCAGCTTAGGTCTGGCCCTCGGGCTCGGGGAGCTGTTTTTT.